This T cell receptor beta chain derives from a study of T cell responses to AZD1222 COVID-19 vaccine. As for this clone: The antigen is not known.

Findings of the study overall: Most donors were white British and more were female, and clonal diversity was possibly underestimated. Of spike-specific TCRs, nearly half reportedly target regions left unmutated in variants.

Pooled together were second doses at about 4 or about 12 weeks. CDR1 is MNHEY and CDR2 is SVGAGI in the germline V gene. This CDR3 contains 14 residues. V was clipped by 3 bases and J by 11 bases, with 17 bases between them. Repertoires were generated with immunoSEQ multiplex PCR, while TCRdb's copy carries only in-frame clones and drops some. The table lists 25,000 to 40,000 clones, approximately 88% of them singletons. The sequences come from peripheral blood, collected 28 days after the second AZD1222 dose. The rearrangement joins TRBV6-5 to TRBJ2-1; D is possibly TRBD1 (7 bases). This TCR derives from an adult who received the AZD1222 COVID-19 vaccine. CDR3 nucleotides: TGTGCCAGCAGTTATACAGGAGGGGGCTCCCAGCAGTTCTTC. Its protein product is CASSYTGGGSQQFF.